Here is one T cell receptor beta chain with its context. The data were obtained in a study of blood T cell repertoires in COVID-19. Study-wide context: T cells, B-cell-depleted T cells, or PBMCs supplied cDNA or gDNA.

The method was immunoSEQ multiplex PCR; TCRdb's version includes in-frame clones alone and lacks a portion of them. The sample lists 200,000 or so clones, roughly four fifths seen once, with 4.5% to 5.5% in the top ten. Germline-derived CDR1 and CDR2 are SEHNR and FQNEAQ (reference sequence). V trimming: 4 bases; J trimming: 6 bases; junction bases outside the gene matches: 13. The CDR3 loop spans 16 amino acids. The sequenced sample consisted of peripheral blood. The V gene is TRBV7-9, the J gene TRBJ1-2; 8 bases align to TRBD1. The TCR comes from a woman in her twenties or thirties with acute or convalescent COVID-19. In DNA form, the CDR3 reads TGTGCCAGCAGCTCAGGGTTATTCGGACAGGGTGATGGCTACACCTTC. It translates to CASSSGLFGQGDGYTF.